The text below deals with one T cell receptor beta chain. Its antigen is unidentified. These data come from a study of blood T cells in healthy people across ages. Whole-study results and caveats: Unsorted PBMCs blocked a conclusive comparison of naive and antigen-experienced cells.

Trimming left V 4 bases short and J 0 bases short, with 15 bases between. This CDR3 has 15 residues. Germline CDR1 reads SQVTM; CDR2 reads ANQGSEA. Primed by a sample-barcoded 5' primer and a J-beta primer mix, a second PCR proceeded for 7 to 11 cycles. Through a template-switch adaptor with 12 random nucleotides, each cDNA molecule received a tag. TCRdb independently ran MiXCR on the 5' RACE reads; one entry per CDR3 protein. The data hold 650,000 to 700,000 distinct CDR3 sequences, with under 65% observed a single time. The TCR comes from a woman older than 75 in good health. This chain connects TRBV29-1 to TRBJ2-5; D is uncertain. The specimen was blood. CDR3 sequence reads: CSVGQTWPYQETQYF. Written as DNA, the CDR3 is TGCAGCGTTGGCCAAACTTGGCCGTACCAAGAGACCCAGTACTTC.